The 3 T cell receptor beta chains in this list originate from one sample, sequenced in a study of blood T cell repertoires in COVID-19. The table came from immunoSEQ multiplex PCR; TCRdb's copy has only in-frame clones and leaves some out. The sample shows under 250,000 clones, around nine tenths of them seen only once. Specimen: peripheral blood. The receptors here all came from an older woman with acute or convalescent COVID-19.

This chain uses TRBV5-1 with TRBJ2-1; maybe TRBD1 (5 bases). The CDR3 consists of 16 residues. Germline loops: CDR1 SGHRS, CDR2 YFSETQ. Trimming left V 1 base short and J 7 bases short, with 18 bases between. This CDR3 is CASSLRGAYLGNEQFF. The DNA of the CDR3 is TGCGCCAGCAGCTTGCGTGGGGCTTACCTGGGAAATGAGCAGTTCTTC.

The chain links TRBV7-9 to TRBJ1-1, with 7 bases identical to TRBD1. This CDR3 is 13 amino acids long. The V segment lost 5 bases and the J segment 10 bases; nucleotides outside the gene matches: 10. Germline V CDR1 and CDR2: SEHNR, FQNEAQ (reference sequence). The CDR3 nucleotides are TGTGCCAGCAGCCAGGACAGGCGGCAGGGAGCTTTCTTT. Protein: CASSQDRRQGAFF.

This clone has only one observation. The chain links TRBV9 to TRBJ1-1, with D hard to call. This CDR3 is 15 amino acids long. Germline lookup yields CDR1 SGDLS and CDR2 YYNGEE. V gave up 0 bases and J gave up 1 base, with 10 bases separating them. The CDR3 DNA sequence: TGTGCCAGCAGCGTAGGGGAGGGATGGAACACTGAAGCTTTCTTT. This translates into CASSVGEGWNTEAFF.